These 26 T cell receptor beta chains share one sample of origin, sequenced in a study of T cell responses to AZD1222 COVID-19 vaccine. Clones were read by immunoSEQ multiplex PCR, and TCRdb kept only the in-frame ones, dropping some. The profile covers over 150,000 clones, with roughly 90% appearing a single time and about 5.1% taken by the ten largest. The sample was peripheral blood, taken on day 0 of MenACWY control vaccination. All receptors derive from an adult in good health.

J is TRBJ1-1 and V is TRBV7-3; unclear D gene. CDR1 and CDR2 (germline): SGHTA, FQGTGA. The germline V and J ends were trimmed by 1 base and 1 base, with 7 bases remaining between them. CDR3 size: 14 residues. The CDR3: CASSLNGRNTEAFF. CDR3 DNA sequence: TGTGCCAGCAGCTTAAACGGCAGGAACACTGAAGCTTTCTTT.

The CDR3 nucleotides read TGTGCCAGCAGTTCTAGCGGGTACCAAGAGACCCAGTACTTC. Protein: CASSSSGYQETQYF. This chain connects TRBV2 to TRBJ2-5; 8 bases line up with TRBD2. The V gene end was trimmed by 5 bases and the J gene end by 0 bases; junction bases not matched to a gene: 2. The CDR3 sequence is 14 residues long. Germline V gene sequence: CDR1 SNHLY, CDR2 FYNNEI.

The rearrangement joins TRBV3-1 (or the pseudogene TRBV3-2) to TRBJ2-3; D unresolved. Germline-derived CDR1 and CDR2 are LGHDT and YNNKEL (reference sequence). This CDR3 region has 15 residues. The V gene lost 1 base and the J gene lost 2 bases, with 10 bases spanning the gap. Here the CDR3 DNA reads TGTGCCAGCAGCCAAGTCCCGGCCCCCACAGATACGCAGTATTTT. It codes for CASSQVPAPTDTQYF.

J is TRBJ1-4 and V is TRBV28; 7 bases fit TRBD1. The germline gives CDR1 MDHEN, CDR2 SYDVKM. Trimming cost V 4 bases and J 4 bases; bases outside gene matches: 3. The CDR3 consists of 14 residues. CDR3 DNA: TGTGCCAGCAGTTCCAGGGGGGGTAATGAAAAACTGTTTTTT. Encoded protein: CASSSRGGNEKLFF.

J is TRBJ2-1 and V is TRBV2; 9 bases line up with TRBD2. This CDR3 contains 14 residues. Trimming took 8 bases from V and 0 from J; bases not matched to a gene: 2. Looked up from germline, CDR1 is SNHLY and CDR2 is FYNNEI. CDR3 DNA: TGTGCCAGCGGTAGCGGGAGCTCCTACAATGAGCAGTTCTTC. Its protein product is CASGSGSSYNEQFF.

This chain links TRBV5-1 with TRBJ2-1; a possible D gene is TRBD1 (6 bases). The CDR3 has 15 residues. V dropped 4 bases and J dropped 8 bases, with 19 bases sitting between them. Germline lookup yields CDR1 SGHRS and CDR2 YFSETQ. CDR3 region: CASSRQAGVRDEQFF. In DNA, the CDR3 is TGCGCCAGCAGCCGACAGGCAGGGGTGAGGGATGAGCAGTTCTTC.

This chain uses TRBV5-6 with TRBJ1-2; D unresolved. The germline V gene encodes CDR1 SGHDT and CDR2 YYEEEE. The CDR3 consists of 14 residues. The V gene lost 0 bases and the J gene lost 0 bases, with 6 bases spanning the gap. The CDR3 spells CASSLVQANYGYTF. The CDR3, as DNA: TGTGCCAGCAGCTTGGTTCAGGCTAACTATGGCTACACCTTC.

In its sample, this clone was seen a few times. The chain couples TRBV6-5 to TRBJ2-1; D perhaps matches TRBD2 (5 bases). CDR1 is MNHEY and CDR2 is SVGAGI in the germline V gene. The length of the CDR3 is 15 residues. V lost 3 bases and J 4 bases, leaving 13 bases between the germline ends. The CDR3 loop reads CASSYQAATYNEQFF. DNA for the CDR3: TGTGCCAGCAGTTATCAAGCGGCCACATACAATGAGCAGTTCTTC.

This chain joins TRBV5-1 and TRBJ2-5; TRBD1 aligns across 8 bases. Germline-derived CDR1 and CDR2 are SGHRS and YFSETQ. J was trimmed by 4 bases and V by 3 bases; bases with no gene match: 2. The CDR3 runs 13 residues. The CDR3 DNA reads TGCGCCAGCAGCTCTACAGGGGGAGAGACCCAGTACTTC. Translated: CASSSTGGETQYF.

The chain has TRBV19 and TRBJ1-3; D remains unclear. V was clipped by 7 bases and J by 2 bases, with 15 bases between them. Per the germline V gene, CDR1 is LNHDA and CDR2 is SQIVND (reference sequence). The CDR3 sequence is 15 residues long. Written as DNA, the CDR3 is TGTGCCAGTACCCAAAATGGGCAAGCTGGAAACACCATATATTTT. Encoded protein: CASTQNGQAGNTIYF.

The chain links TRBV28 to TRBJ1-2; perhaps TRBD1 as D (5 bases). The CDR3 has 13 residues. Looked up from germline, CDR1 is MDHEN and CDR2 is SYDVKM. V lost 2 bases and J 4 bases, leaving 8 bases between the germline ends. CDR3 in DNA: TGTGCCAGCAGTTTAACAGGAGTCTATGGCTACACCTTC. Amino acid sequence: CASSLTGVYGYTF.

The chain employs TRBV7-9 and TRBJ1-1; possibly TRBD1 for D (6 bases). This CDR3 region has 14 residues. Germline V gene data show CDR1 as SEHNR and CDR2 as FQNEAQ (reference sequence). The germline V and J ends were trimmed by 7 bases and 1 base, with 13 bases remaining between them. The CDR3 protein is CASNNQGPNTEAFF. For the CDR3, the DNA is TGTGCCAGCAATAACCAGGGGCCGAACACTGAAGCTTTCTTT.

This clone appeared a few times. The rearrangement uses TRBV18 and TRBJ2-4, with D maybe TRBD1 (6 bases). Germline CDR1 reads KGHSH; CDR2 reads LQKENI. V shed 3 bases and J shed 0 bases, with 12 bases lying between them. This CDR3 is 16 amino acids long. The CDR3 spells CASSPRTALAKNIQYF. In DNA form, the CDR3 reads TGTGCCAGCTCACCTCGGACAGCGCTAGCCAAAAACATTCAGTACTTC. Looking up the rest from reference TRBV18 and TRBJ2-4 gives the full variable domain: NAGVMQNPRHLVRRRGQEARLRCSPMKGHSHVYWYRQLPEEGLKFMVYLQKENIIDESGMPKERFSAEFPKEGPSILRIQQVVRGDSAAYFCASSPRTALAKNIQYFGAGTRLSVL.

V is TRBV24-1 and J is TRBJ1-2; D remains ambiguous. The CDR3 loop spans 12 amino acids. V lost 4 bases and J 2 bases, leaving 4 bases between the germline ends. The germline V gene has CDR1 KGHDR and CDR2 SFDVKD. In nucleotides, the CDR3 is TGTGCCACCAGTGAGGACAACTATGGCTACACCTTC. Translating it yields CATSEDNYGYTF.

For this clone: Other DNA sequences in the same sample also yield this CDR3. The chain recombines TRBV6-5 with TRBJ1-1; a possible D gene is TRBD1 (5 bases). In germline, CDR1 is MNHEY, CDR2 SVGAGI. The CDR3 consists of 13 residues. V shed 0 bases and J shed 4 bases, with 6 bases lying between them. CDR3 sequence: CASSYSRGTEAFF. The DNA of the CDR3 is TGTGCCAGCAGTTACTCGAGGGGCACTGAAGCTTTCTTT.

This sequence joins TRBV6-2 or TRBV6-3 and TRBJ2-7; tentatively, D is TRBD2 (6 bases). V was trimmed by 6 bases and J by 6 bases, leaving 9 bases between them. The CDR3 has 11 amino acids. Germline V gene sequence: CDR1 MNHEY, CDR2 SVGEGT. The CDR3 loop is CASSLSGEQYF. CDR3 coding DNA: TGTGCCAGCAGCCTTAGCGGCGAGCAGTACTTC.

This rearrangement joins TRBV11-3 to TRBJ2-1; D may be TRBD1 or TRBD2 (5 bases each). The germline gives CDR1 SGHNT, CDR2 YENEEA. Trimming removed 6 bases from V and 3 bases from J, with 12 bases in between. There are 14 residues in the CDR3. CDR3 residues: CASSKGTVYNEQFF. The CDR3 nucleotides read TGTGCCAGCAGTAAGGGGACGGTCTACAATGAGCAGTTCTTC.

CDR3 sequence: CASSQAPGLRDYGYTF. The CDR3 region has the DNA TGCGCCAGCAGCCAAGCACCGGGCCTCAGGGACTATGGCTACACCTTC. V is TRBV4-1 and J is TRBJ1-2; D possibly corresponds to TRBD1 (5 bases). The CDR3 totals 16 residues. The V and J ends lost 1 base and 3 bases respectively, with 15 bases between them. CDR1 MGHRA and CDR2 YSYEKL come from the germline V gene.

V is TRBV9 and J is TRBJ2-7, with D tentatively TRBD2 (5 bases). Germline V gives CDR1 SGDLS, CDR2 YYNGEE. This CDR3 has 15 amino acids. The V end lost 7 bases, the J end lost 2 bases, and 19 bases lay between the germline ends. CDR3 DNA: TGTGCCAGCCCACGCTGGAAGCGGAGCCCCTACGAGCAGTACTTC. It translates to CASPRWKRSPYEQYF.

The rearrangement links TRBV28 to TRBJ1-1; D uncertain. Trimming removed 5 bases from V and 0 bases from J, with 13 bases in between. From germline, CDR1 is MDHEN and CDR2 SYDVKM. The CDR3 has 15 amino acids. The CDR3 spells CASSTPIQMNTEAFF. The CDR3 DNA reads as TGTGCCAGCAGTACCCCGATACAGATGAACACTGAAGCTTTCTTT.

The chain couples TRBV11-3 to TRBJ2-3; TRBD2 might be the D (5 bases). V lost 5 bases, J lost 6 bases, and 9 bases lay in between. CDR1 and CDR2 (germline): SGHNT, YENEEA. The CDR3 sequence is 12 residues long. CDR3 loop: CASSPPGDTQYF. The CDR3 DNA sequence: TGTGCCAGCAGCCCACCGGGGGATACGCAGTATTTT.

This clone was counted a few times. V gene TRBV6-5 combines with J gene TRBJ1-2; TRBD1 is a possible D gene (5 bases). Trimming cost V 2 bases and J 7 bases, with 14 bases left between them. CDR3 length equals 14 residues. Looked up from germline, CDR1 is MNHEY and CDR2 is SVGAGI. CDR3: CASSYDLQGFGYTF. The CDR3, as DNA: TGTGCCAGCAGTTACGACCTTCAGGGTTTTGGCTACACCTTC.

The genes are TRBV12-5 and TRBJ2-1; weak D call: TRBD2 (6 bases). This CDR3 has 13 amino acids. Germline-derived CDR1 and CDR2 are LGHNT and FRNRAP. V was pared by 4 bases and J by 6 bases, with 10 bases between. CDR3 loop: CASGSSGVNEQFF. The DNA of the CDR3 is TGTGCTAGTGGTTCCTCGGGGGTCAATGAGCAGTTCTTC.

The chain employs TRBV5-4 and TRBJ1-1; D gene unclear. Germline V lookup: CDR1 SGHNT, CDR2 YYREEE (reference sequence). Trimming stripped 1 base from V and 0 bases from J, with 4 bases between. The CDR3 is 13 amino acids. The CDR3 region has the DNA TGTGCCAGCAGCTTGCGGGTGAACACTGAAGCTTTCTTT. This translates into CASSLRVNTEAFF.

This chain uses TRBV15 with TRBJ2-2; 10 bases line up with TRBD1. Trimming took 0 bases from V and 4 from J; bases not matched to a gene: 8. From germline, CDR1 is LNHNV and CDR2 YYDKDF (reference sequence). This CDR3 spans 18 amino acids. CDR3 nucleotides: TGTGCCACCAGCAGAGATAAGATCTGGGACAGGGGCACCGGGGAGCTGTTTTTT. This encodes CATSRDKIWDRGTGELFF.

V usage is TRBV2 and J usage is TRBJ1-2, with 7 bases fitting TRBD1. Germline CDR1 reads SNHLY; CDR2 reads FYNNEI. This CDR3 region has 13 residues. Trimming took 5 bases from V and 8 from J; bases not matched to a gene: 8. CDR3 protein: CASSFDRVGGYTF. In DNA, the CDR3 is TGTGCCAGCAGTTTCGACAGGGTAGGCGGCTACACCTTC.